Sequencing of this T cell receptor (beta chain) was carried out in a study of post-analysis software for immune sequencing data. Study as a whole: Included courses were relapsing-remitting and secondary progressive multiple sclerosis; progressive-relapsing multiple sclerosis was also included. The study's findings and limits: Patients with multiple sclerosis recorded significantly lower normalized Chao1 diversity than controls, the study found. The authors found that F measure strongly co-clustered same-batch samples. Compared with controls, patients had more of about 5 TRBV segments, including TRBV5-6, TRBV5-1 and TRBV20-1.

CDR3 length: 14 residues. V gave up 3 bases and J gave up 4 bases; unmatched junction bases: 4. The V gene's germline CDR1 is SGHRS and CDR2 YFSETQ. Unique molecular identifiers were built into the TCR beta cDNA libraries. Via MiXCR, TCRdb re-called the PCR reads, giving one row per CDR3 protein. Here the sample spans about 260,000 distinct CDR3 sequences, 35% to 40% being singletons. Of note for this clonotype: Its specificity is not known.

This sequence originates from a girl between 5 and 17 years old with multiple sclerosis. J is TRBJ1-3 and V is TRBV5-1; 7 positions agree with TRBD1. The specimen was blood. The CDR3 sequence: CASSSPGQGNTIYF. DNA for the CDR3: TGCGCCAGCAGCTCTCCGGGACAGGGAAACACCATATATTTT.